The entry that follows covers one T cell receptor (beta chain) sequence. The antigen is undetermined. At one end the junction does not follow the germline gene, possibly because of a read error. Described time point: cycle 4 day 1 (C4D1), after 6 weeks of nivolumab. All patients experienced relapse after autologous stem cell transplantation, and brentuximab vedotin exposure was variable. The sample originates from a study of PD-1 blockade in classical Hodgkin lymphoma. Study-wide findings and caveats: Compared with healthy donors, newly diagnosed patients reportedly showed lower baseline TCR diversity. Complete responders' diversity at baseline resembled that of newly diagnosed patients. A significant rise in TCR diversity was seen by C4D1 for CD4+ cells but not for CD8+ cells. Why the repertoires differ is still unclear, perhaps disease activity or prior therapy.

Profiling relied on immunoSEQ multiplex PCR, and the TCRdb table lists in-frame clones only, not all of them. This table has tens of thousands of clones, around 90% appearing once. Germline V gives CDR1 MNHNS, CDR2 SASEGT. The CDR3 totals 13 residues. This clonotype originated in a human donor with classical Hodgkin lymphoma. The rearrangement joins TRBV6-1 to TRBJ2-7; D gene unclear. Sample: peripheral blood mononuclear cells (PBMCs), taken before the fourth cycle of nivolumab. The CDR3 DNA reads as TGTGCCAGCAGAGAAGGGCTCCGCTACGAGCAGTACTTC. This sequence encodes CASREGLRYEQYF.